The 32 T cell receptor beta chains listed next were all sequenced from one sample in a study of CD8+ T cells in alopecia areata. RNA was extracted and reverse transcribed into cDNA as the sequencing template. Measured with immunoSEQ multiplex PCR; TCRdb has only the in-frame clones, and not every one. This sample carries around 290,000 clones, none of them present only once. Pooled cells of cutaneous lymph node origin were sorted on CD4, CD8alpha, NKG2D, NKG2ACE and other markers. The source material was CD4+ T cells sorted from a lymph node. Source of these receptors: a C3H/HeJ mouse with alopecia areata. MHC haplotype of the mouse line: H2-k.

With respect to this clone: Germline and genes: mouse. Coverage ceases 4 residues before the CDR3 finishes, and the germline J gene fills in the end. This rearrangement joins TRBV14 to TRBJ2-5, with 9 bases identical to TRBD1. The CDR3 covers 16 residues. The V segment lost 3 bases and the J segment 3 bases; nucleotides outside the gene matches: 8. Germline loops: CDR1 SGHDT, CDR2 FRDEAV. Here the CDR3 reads CASSSPRDRDQDTQYF. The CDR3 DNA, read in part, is TGTGCCAGCAGTTCCCCCCGGGACAGGGATCAAGAC.

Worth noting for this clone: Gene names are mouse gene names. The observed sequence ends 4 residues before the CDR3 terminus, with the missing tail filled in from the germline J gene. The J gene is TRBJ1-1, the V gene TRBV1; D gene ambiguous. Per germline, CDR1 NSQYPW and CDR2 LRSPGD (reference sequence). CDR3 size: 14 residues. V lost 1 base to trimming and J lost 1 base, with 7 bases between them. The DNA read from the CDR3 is TGCACCTGCAGTGCAGGTATGAAAAACACA. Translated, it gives CTCSAGMKNT. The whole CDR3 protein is CTCSAGMKNTEVFF. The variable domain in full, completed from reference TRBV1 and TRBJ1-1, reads VTLLEQNPRWRLVPRGQAVNLRCILKNSQYPWMSWYQQDLQKQLQWLFTLRSPGDKEVKSLPGADYLATRVTDTELRLQVANMSQGRTLYCTCSAGMKNTEVFFGKGTRLTVV.

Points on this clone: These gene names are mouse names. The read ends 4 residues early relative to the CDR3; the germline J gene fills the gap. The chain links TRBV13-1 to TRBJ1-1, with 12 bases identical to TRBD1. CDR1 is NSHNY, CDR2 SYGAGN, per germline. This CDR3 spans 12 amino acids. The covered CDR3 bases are TGTGCGGGACAGGGGGCCGGCACA. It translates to CAGQGAGT. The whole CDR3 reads CAGQGAGTEVFF.

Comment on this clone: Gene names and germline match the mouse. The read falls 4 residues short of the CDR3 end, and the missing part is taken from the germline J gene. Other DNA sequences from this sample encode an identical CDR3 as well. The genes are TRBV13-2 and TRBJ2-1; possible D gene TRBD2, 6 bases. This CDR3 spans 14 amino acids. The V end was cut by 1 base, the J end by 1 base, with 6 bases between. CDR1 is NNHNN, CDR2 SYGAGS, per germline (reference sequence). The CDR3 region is CASGDWGNYAEQFF. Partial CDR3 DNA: TGTGCCAGCGGTGATTGGGGGAACTATGCT.

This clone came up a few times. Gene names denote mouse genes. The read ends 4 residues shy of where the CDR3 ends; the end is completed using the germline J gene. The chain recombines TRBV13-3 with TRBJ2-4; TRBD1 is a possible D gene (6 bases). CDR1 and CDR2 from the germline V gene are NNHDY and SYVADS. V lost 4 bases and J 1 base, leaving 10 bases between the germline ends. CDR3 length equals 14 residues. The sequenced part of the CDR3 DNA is TGTGCCAGCAGTCAAAAGGGGGGTCAAAAC. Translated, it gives CASSQKGGQN. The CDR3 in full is CASSQKGGQNTLYF.

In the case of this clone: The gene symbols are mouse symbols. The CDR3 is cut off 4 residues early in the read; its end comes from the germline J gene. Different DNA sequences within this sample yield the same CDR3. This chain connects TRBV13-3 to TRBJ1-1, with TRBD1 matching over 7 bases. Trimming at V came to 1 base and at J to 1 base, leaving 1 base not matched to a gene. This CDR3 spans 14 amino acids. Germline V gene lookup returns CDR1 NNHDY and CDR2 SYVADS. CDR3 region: CASSDNRGNTEVFF. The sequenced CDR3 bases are TGTGCCAGCAGTGATAACAGGGGAAACACA.

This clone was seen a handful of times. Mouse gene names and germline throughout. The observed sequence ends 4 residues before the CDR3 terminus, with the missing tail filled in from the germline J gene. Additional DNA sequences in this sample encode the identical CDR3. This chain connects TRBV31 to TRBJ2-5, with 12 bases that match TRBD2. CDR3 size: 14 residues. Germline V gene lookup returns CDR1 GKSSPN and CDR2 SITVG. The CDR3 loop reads CAWSRDWGEDTQYF. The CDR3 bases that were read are TGTGCCTGGAGTCGGGACTGGGGGGAAGAC.

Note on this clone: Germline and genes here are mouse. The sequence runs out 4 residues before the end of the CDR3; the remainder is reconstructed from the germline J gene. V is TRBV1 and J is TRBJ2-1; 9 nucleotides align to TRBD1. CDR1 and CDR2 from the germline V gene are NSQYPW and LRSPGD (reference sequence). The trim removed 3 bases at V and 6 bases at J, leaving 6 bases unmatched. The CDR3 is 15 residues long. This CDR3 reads CTCSAPGTGIAEQFF. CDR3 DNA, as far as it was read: TGCACCTGCAGTGCCCCCGGGACAGGGATTGCT.

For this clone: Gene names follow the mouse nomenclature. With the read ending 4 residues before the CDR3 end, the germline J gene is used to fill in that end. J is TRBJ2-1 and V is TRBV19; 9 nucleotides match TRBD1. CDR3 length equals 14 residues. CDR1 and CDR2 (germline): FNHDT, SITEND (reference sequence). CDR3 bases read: TGTGCCAGCAGTATACGGGACAGGGTCCCT. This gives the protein CASSIRDRVP. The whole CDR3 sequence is CASSIRDRVPEQFF.

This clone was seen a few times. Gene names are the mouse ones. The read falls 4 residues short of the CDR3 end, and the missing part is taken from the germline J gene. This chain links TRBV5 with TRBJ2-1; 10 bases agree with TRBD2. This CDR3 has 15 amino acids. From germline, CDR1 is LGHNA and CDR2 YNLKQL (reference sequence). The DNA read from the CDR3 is TGTGCCAGCAGCCAAAACTGGGGGGGACCCGCT. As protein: CASSQNWGGPA. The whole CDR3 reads CASSQNWGGPAEQFF.

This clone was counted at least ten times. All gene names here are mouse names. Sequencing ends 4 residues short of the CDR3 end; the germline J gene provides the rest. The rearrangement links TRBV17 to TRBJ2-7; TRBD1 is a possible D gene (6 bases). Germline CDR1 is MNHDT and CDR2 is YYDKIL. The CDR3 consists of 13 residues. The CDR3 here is CASSRQGWHEQYF. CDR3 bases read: TGTGCTAGCAGTAGACAGGGGTGGCAT. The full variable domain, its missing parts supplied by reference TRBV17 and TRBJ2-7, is DTTVKQNPRYKLARVGKPVNLICSQTMNHDTMYWYQKKPNQAPKLLLFYYDKILNREADTFEKFQSSRPNNSFCSLYIGSAGLEYSAMYLCASSRQGWHEQYFGPGTRLTVL.

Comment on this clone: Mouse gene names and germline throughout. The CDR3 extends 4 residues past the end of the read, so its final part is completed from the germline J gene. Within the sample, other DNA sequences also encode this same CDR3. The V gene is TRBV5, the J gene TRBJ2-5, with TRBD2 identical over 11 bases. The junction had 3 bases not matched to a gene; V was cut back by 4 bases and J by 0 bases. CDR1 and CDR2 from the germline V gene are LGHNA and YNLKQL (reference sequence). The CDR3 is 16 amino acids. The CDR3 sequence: CASSPRLGGNQDTQYF. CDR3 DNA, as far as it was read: TGTGCCAGCAGCCCCCGACTGGGGGGGAACCAAGAC.

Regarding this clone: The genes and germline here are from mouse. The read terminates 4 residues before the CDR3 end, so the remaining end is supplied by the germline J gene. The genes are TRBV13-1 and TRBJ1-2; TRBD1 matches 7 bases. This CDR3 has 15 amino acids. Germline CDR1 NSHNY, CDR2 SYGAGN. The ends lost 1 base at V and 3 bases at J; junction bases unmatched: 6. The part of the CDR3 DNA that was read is TGTGCCAGCAGTGATAAATCCAGGGGGGACTCC. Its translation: CASSDKSRGDS. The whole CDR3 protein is CASSDKSRGDSDYTF.

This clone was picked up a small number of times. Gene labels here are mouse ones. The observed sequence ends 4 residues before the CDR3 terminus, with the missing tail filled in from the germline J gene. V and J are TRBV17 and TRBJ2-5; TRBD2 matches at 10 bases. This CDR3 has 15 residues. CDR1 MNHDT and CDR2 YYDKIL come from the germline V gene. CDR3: CASSRGQTGGDTQYF. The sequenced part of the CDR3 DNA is TGTGCTAGCAGTAGAGGCCAGACTGGGGGGGAC.

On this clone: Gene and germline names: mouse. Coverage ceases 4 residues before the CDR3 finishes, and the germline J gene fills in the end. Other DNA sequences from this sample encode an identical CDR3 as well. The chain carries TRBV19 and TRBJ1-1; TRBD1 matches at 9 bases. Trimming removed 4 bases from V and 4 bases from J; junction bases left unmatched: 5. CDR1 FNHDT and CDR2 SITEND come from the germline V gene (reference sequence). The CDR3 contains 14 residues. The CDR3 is CASSPRQGGTEVFF. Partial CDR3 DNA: TGTGCCAGCAGTCCTCGACAGGGGGGCACA.

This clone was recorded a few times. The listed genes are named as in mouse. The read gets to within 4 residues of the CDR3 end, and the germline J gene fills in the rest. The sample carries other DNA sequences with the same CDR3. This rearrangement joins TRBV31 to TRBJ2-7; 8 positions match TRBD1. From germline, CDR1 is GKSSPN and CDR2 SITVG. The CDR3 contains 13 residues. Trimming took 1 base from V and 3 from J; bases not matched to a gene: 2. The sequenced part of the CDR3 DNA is TGTGCCTGGAGTCCCACAGGGGGCTAT. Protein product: CAWSPTGGY. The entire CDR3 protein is CAWSPTGGYEQYF.

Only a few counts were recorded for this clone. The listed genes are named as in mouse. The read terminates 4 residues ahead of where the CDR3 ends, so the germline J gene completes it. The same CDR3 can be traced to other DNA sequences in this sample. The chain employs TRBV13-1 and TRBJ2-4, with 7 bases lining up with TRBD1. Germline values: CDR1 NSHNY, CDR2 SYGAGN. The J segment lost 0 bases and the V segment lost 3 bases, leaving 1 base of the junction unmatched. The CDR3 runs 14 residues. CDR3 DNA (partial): TGTGCCAGCAGTGGGGACAGAAGTCAAAAC. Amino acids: CASSGDRSQN. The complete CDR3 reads CASSGDRSQNTLYF.

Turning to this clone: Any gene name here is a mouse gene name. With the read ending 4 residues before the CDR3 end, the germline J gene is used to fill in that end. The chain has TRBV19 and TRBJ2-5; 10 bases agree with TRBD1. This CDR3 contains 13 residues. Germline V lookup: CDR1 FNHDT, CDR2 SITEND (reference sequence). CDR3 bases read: TGTGCCAGTCGGGACAGGGGAAAAGAC. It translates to CASRDRGKD. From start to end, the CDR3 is CASRDRGKDTQYF.

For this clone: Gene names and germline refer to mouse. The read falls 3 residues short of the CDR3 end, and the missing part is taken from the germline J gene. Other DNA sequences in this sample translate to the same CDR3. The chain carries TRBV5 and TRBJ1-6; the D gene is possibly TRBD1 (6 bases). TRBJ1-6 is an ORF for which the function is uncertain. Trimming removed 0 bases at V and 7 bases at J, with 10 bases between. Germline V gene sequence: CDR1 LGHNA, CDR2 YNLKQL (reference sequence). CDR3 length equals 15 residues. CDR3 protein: CASSQEGGWNSPLYF. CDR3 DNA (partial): TGTGCCAGCAGCCAAGAGGGGGGCTGGAATTCGCCC.

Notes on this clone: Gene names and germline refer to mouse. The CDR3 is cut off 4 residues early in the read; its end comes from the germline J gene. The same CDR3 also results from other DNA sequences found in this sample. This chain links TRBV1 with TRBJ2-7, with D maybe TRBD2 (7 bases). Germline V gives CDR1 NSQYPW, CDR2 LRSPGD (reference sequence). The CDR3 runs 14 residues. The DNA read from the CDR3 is TGCACCTGCAGTGCAGAAGGGGGGCGGTAT. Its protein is CTCSAEGGRY. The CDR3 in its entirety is CTCSAEGGRYEQYF.

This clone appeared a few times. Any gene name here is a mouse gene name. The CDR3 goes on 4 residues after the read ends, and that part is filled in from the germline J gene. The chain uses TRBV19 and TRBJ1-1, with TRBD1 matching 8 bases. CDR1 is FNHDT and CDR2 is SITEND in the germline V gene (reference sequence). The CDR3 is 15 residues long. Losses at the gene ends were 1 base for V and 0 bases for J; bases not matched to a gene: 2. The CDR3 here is CASSISQGANTEVFF. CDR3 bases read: TGTGCCAGCAGTATATCACAGGGGGCAAACACA.

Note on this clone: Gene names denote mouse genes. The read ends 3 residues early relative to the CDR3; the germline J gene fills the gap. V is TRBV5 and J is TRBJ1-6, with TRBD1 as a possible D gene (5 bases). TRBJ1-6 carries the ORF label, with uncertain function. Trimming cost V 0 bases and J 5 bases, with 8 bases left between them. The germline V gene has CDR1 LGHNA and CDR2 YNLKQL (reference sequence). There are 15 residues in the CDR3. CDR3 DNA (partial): TGTGCCAGCAGCCAAGACAGGGATGATAATTCGCCC. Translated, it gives CASSQDRDDNSP. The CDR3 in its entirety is CASSQDRDDNSPLYF.

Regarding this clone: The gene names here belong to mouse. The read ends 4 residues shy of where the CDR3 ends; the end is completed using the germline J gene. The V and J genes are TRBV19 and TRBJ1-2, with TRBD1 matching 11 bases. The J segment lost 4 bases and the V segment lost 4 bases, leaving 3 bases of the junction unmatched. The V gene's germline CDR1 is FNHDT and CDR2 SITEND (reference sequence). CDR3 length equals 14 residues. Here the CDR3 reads CASSRDRGSSDYTF. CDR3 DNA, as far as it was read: TGTGCCAGCAGTCGGGACAGGGGGAGCTCC. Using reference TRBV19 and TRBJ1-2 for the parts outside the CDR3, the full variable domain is GGIITQTPKFLIGQEGQKLTLKCQQNFNHDTMYWYRQDSGKGLRLIYYSITENDLQKGDLSEGYDASREKKSSFSLTVTSAQKNEMAVFLCASSRDRGSSDYTFGSGTRLLVI.

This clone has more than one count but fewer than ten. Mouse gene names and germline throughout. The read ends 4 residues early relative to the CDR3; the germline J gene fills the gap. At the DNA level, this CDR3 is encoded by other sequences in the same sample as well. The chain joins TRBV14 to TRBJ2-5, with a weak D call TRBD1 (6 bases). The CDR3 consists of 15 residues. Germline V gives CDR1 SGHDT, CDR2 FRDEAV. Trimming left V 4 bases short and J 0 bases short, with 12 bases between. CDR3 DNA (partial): TGTGCCAGCAGTCCCGGGACATTTAACCAAGAC. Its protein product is CASSPGTFNQD. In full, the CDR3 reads CASSPGTFNQDTQYF.

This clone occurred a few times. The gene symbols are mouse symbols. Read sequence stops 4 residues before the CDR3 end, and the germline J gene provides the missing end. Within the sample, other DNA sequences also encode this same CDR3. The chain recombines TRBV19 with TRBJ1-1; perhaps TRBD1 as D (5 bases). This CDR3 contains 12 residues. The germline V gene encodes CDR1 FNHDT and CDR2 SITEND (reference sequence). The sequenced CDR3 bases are TGTGCCAGCAGTCTCCAGGGAACA. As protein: CASSLQGT. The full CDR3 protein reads CASSLQGTEVFF.

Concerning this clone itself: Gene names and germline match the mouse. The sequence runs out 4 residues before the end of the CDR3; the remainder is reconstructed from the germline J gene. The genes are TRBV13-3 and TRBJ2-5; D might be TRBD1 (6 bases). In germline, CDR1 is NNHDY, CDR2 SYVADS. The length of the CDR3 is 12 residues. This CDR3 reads CASRDSGDTQYF. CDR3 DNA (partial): TGTGCCAGCAGGGACAGCGGGGAC.

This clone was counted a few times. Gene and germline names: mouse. CDR3 region: CTCSAHREAAEQFF. The CDR3 bases that were read are TGCACCTGCAGTGCTCACAGGGAAGCTGCT. V usage is TRBV1 and J usage is TRBJ2-1, with D perhaps TRBD1 (6 bases). The CDR3 is cut off 4 residues early in the read; its end comes from the germline J gene. Trimming stripped 3 bases from V and 6 bases from J, with 12 bases between. The CDR3 totals 14 residues. CDR1 NSQYPW and CDR2 LRSPGD come from the germline V gene (reference sequence).

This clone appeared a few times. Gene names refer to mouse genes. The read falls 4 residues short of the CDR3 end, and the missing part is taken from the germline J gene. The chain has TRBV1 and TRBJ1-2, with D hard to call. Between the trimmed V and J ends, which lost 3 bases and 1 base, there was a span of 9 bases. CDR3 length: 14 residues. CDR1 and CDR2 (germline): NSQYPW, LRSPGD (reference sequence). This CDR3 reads CTCSATAKNSDYTF. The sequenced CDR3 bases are TGCACCTGCAGTGCTACAGCAAAAAACTCC.

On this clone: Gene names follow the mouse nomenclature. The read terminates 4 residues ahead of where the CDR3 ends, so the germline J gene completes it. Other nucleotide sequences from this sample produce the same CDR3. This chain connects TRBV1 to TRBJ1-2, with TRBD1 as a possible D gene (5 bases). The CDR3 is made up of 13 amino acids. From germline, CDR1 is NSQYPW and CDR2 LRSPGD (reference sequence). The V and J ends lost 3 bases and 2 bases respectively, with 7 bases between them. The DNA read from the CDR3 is TGCACCTGCAGTGCTCGACAGAACTCC. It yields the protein CTCSARQNS. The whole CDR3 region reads CTCSARQNSDYTF.

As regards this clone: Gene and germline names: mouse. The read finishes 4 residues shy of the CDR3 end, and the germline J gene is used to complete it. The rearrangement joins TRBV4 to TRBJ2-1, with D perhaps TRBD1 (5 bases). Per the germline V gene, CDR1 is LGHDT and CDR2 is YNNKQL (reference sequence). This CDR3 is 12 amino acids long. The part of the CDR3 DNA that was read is TGTGCCAGCAGCCAAGCAGGGGCT. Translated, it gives CASSQAGA. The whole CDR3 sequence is CASSQAGAEQFF. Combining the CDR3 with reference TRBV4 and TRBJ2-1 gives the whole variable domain ETAVFQTPNYHVTQVGNEVSFNCKQTLGHDTMYWYKQDSKKLLKIMFSYNNKQLIVNETVPRRFSPQSSDKAHLNLRIKSVEPEDSAVYLCASSQAGAEQFFGPGTRLTVL.

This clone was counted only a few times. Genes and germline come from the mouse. The CDR3 spells CASRRTQTNAEQFF. The sequenced CDR3 bases are TGTGCCAGCAGACGAACCCAAACAAATGCT. This chain joins TRBV13-1 and TRBJ2-1; D is undetermined. The read terminates 4 residues ahead of where the CDR3 ends, so the germline J gene completes it. Trimming cost V 5 bases and J 5 bases, with 14 bases left between them. Germline V gene lookup returns CDR1 NSHNY and CDR2 SYGAGN. The CDR3 has 14 residues.

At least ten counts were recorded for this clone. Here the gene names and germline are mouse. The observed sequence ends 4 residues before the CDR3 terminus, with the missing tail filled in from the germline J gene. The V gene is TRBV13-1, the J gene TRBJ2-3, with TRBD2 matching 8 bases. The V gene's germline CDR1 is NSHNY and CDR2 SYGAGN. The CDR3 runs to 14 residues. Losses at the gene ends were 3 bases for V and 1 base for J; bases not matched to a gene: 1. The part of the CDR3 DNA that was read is TGTGCCAGCAGTGGGGGACTGGGTGCAGAA. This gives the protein CASSGGLGAE. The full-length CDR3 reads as CASSGGLGAETLYF.